The 9 T cell receptor beta chains listed next were all sequenced from one sample in a study of shared clonotypes between healthy human individuals (dated by TCRdb to about 2020). Libraries were made using the immunoSEQ multiplex PCR assay. TCRdb stores this immuneACCESS table with in-frame sequences only. Part of the clones is absent; in the studies checked, under half of the shortfall reflects unresolved V genes, and no reason is known for the rest. The sample table shows 1.6 million or so clones, and 95% to 97% are seen once. More than 0.9% of the sample lies in the top ten. The sequencing sample was made of naive CD4+ T cells sorted from blood. The sample's cell subset or site label, decoded: CD45RA+ positively selected. The receptors were gathered from a young man in good health.

The chain employs TRBV18 and TRBJ2-1; D is unresolved. The V end was cut by 3 bases, the J end by 6 bases, with 12 bases between. The CDR3 has 14 amino acids. Germline V gene data show CDR1 as KGHSH and CDR2 as LQKENI. DNA of the CDR3: TGTGCCAGCTCACCCCAAGGATCCATCAATGAGCAGTTCTTC. Its translation: CASSPQGSINEQFF.

In its sample, this clone was seen once. This chain joins TRBV9 and TRBJ1-4, with 8 bases lining up with TRBD1. Germline V gene lookup returns CDR1 SGDLS and CDR2 YYNGEE. With V trimmed by 5 bases and J by 3 bases, 9 bases remained unmatched. CDR3 size: 16 residues. The CDR3 protein is CASSGTTGGANEKLFF. DNA of the CDR3: TGTGCCAGCAGTGGAACTACAGGGGGAGCTAATGAAAAACTGTTTTTT.

A single count supports this clone. The V call is TRBV6-1, the J call TRBJ2-3; 8 nucleotides line up with TRBD1. Germline V gene lookup returns CDR1 MNHNS and CDR2 SASEGT. The CDR3 sequence is 12 residues long. V lost 5 bases, J lost 10 bases, and 5 bases stayed unmatched. The DNA for the CDR3 is TGTGCCAGCAGTCTGGACAGGGTGGCGCAGTATTTT. Translating it yields CASSLDRVAQYF.

The chain links TRBV14 to TRBJ2-3, with D possibly being TRBD1 (5 bases). Germline V gives CDR1 SGHDN, CDR2 FVKESK. Trimming removed 0 bases at V and 3 bases at J, with 16 bases between. The CDR3 runs to 17 residues. The CDR3 nucleotides read TGTGCCAGCAGCCAAGAACCCCAGGGTATCGGTACAGATACGCAGTATTTT. Protein: CASSQEPQGIGTDTQYF.

This chain joins TRBV6-5 and TRBJ1-1; TRBD1 agrees at 9 bases. Germline V gene sequence: CDR1 MNHEY, CDR2 SVGAGI. The junction had 10 bases not matched to a gene; V was cut back by 5 bases and J by 6 bases. The CDR3 is 15 amino acids. The CDR3 reads CASSQLLQGAAEAFF. The CDR3 coding sequence is TGTGCCAGCAGTCAACTCCTACAGGGGGCGGCTGAAGCTTTCTTT.

V and J are TRBV20-1 and TRBJ1-2, with 8 bases identical to TRBD1. CDR3 length equals 11 residues. Per the germline V gene, CDR1 is DFQATT and CDR2 is SNEGSKA (reference sequence). V shed 5 bases and J 6 bases; nucleotides not matched to a gene: 2. CDR3 nucleotides: TGCAGTGCTGTGACAGGGGATGGCTACACCTTC. Residues: CSAVTGDGYTF.

V and J are TRBV13 and TRBJ2-5, with D hard to call. Trimming cost V 3 bases and J 4 bases, with 12 bases left between them. The CDR3 loop spans 14 amino acids. Germline-derived CDR1 and CDR2 are PRHDT and FYEKMQ (reference sequence). CDR3 residues: CASSLRPSVETQYF. The CDR3 region has the DNA TGTGCCAGCAGCTTGCGGCCGAGCGTAGAGACCCAGTACTTC.

The rearrangement joins TRBV12-5 to TRBJ2-1; 12 bases match TRBD2. V shed 6 bases, J shed 7 bases, and the junction held 10 bases outside the gene matches. This CDR3 comprises 16 residues. CDR1 is LGHNT, CDR2 FRNRAP, per germline. For the CDR3, the DNA is TGTGCTAGTGGCCCCGGAGGACTAGCGGGGAATAATGAGCAGTTCTTC. Protein sequence: CASGPGGLAGNNEQFF.

V and J are TRBV19 and TRBJ2-7, with unresolved D. CDR3 size: 14 residues. V lost 4 bases to trimming and J lost 3 bases, with 13 bases between them. Looked up from germline, CDR1 is LNHDA and CDR2 is SQIVND (reference sequence). The CDR3 reads CASSTTDVLYEQYF. The DNA of the CDR3 is TGTGCCAGTAGTACCACGGACGTCCTCTACGAGCAGTACTTC.